This T cell receptor beta chain was obtained from a study of T cell changes during pregnancy in multiple sclerosis. Assay used: immunoSEQ multiplex PCR; TCRdb lists only in-frame clones, some missing. The profile shows roughly 29,000 clones, roughly 91% of them singletons. V shed 2 bases and J shed 1 base, with 9 bases lying between them. The germline CDR1 and CDR2 sequences are SGHRS and YFSETQ. The CDR3 has 14 amino acids. This TCR derives from a female donor with multiple sclerosis, enrolled in a pregnancy study. The J gene is TRBJ1-1, the V gene TRBV5-1; tentative D call: TRBD1 (6 bases). Material: CD4+ T cells from peripheral blood mononuclear cells, obtained after pregnancy. The CDR3 sequence: CASSFQGQNTEAFF. Written as DNA, the CDR3 is TGCGCCAGCAGCTTTCAGGGGCAGAACACTGAAGCTTTCTTT.